Listed here are 21 T cell receptor beta chains from one sample, sequenced in a study of tumor and adjacent non-tumor tissue in lung cancer. This sample's RNA came from whole unsorted tissue. Distant lung tissue was collected more than 3 cm away from the tumor edge. The library came from three nested PCR rounds adapted from ARM-PCR protocols. MiXCR was run by TCRdb on the multiplex PCR reads, yielding one entry per CDR3 protein. This table has 40,000 or so distinct CDR3 sequences, 60% appearing once. Sequencing was done on a sample of distant non-tumor lung tissue. Receptors were obtained from a man aged 45 to 65 with non-small cell lung cancer.

This clonotype occurred once. The CDR3 spells CASSPHRGGTGTYEQYF. The CDR3, as DNA: TGTGCCAGCAGTCCCCACCGGGGGGGGACAGGGACCTACGAGCAGTACTTC. The J gene is TRBJ2-7, the V gene TRBV28, with a tentative D call TRBD1 (9 bases). CDR3 length equals 17 residues. Germline-derived CDR1 and CDR2 are MDHEN and SYDVKM. V shed 5 bases and J shed 2 bases, with 22 bases lying between them.

Regarding this clonotype: The junction shows a germline mismatch at one end, possibly a read error. V and J are TRBV30 and TRBJ1-5; D ambiguous. This CDR3 region has 13 residues. The germline V gene has CDR1 GTSNPN and CDR2 SVGIG (reference sequence). CDR3 sequence reads: CASSPSGNQPQHF. CDR3 DNA: TGTGCCTCGAGTCCCTCCGGGAATCAGCCCCAGCATTTT.

This clonotype was seen more than once but under ten times. One end of the junction varies from germline; a read error may be responsible. The V call is TRBV7-9, the J call TRBJ1-6; no reliable D call. The CDR3 is 11 amino acids. Germline values: CDR1 SEHNR, CDR2 FQNEAQ (reference sequence). As DNA, the CDR3 is TGTGCCAGCAGCCCGGGCAACGCCTTATTCTTT. This translates into CASSPGNALFF.

In the case of this clonotype: One junction end does not reproduce the germline sequence, and a read error may be involved. V gene TRBV10-1 combines with J gene TRBJ1-5; D is perhaps TRBD1 (6 bases). This CDR3 is built from 16 residues. Germline V gene data show CDR1 as WNHNN and CDR2 as SYGVQD (reference sequence). CDR3: CTSKAPGQTSNQPQHF. The CDR3 DNA is TGCACCAGCAAAGCCCCCGGACAGACTAGCAATCAGCCCCAGCATTTT.

As regards this clonotype: Since the CDR3 does not end with the conserved phenylalanine or tryptophan, this likely comes from a read error. The rearrangement uses TRBV11-2 and TRBJ2-5, with 10 positions matching TRBD2. The CDR3 totals 14 residues. The germline V gene encodes CDR1 SGHAT and CDR2 FQNNGV. The CDR3 loop reads CASGPSGGQETQYS. The CDR3 coding sequence is TGTGCAAGCGGCCCTAGCGGGGGACAAGAGACCCAGTACTCC.

V is TRBV11-1 and J is TRBJ2-7; 9 nucleotides agree with TRBD1. There are 15 residues in the CDR3. Germline V gene sequence: CDR1 SGHAT, CDR2 FQDESV (reference sequence). V lost 9 bases to trimming and J lost 13 bases; unmatched junction nucleotides: 22. CDR3 sequence (DNA): TGTGCCAGTAGTCAGGACAGGGGCTTCCCCTACGGGCAATACTTC. Its protein is CASSQDRGFPYGQYF.

About this clonotype: A much larger clone lies a single base off, so this may be a read error. The CDR3 spells CASSVVGGLTEAFF. CDR3 nucleotides: TGTGCCAGCAGTGTTGTAGGGGGGCTCACTGAAGCTTTCTTT. This sequence joins TRBV6-1 and TRBJ1-1; possible D gene TRBD1, 6 bases. The CDR3 length is 14 residues. The germline gives CDR1 MNHNS, CDR2 SASEGT. V dropped 4 bases and J dropped 4 bases, with 13 bases sitting between them.

This chain uses TRBV30 with TRBJ2-3; D is unclear. Looked up from germline, CDR1 is GTSNPN and CDR2 is SVGIG (reference sequence). The CDR3 has 13 residues. The V end lost 4 bases, the J end lost 3 bases, and 11 bases lay between the germline ends. The CDR3 bases are TGTGCCTGGAACGTTGTTCGGACAGATACGCAGTATTTT. Translating gives CAWNVVRTDTQYF.

This clonotype is categorized as medium-sized. This chain connects TRBV6-6 to TRBJ1-1; D is undetermined. With 4 bases removed from V and 5 bases from J, the gap between germline ends came to 14 bases. The CDR3 covers 14 residues. Germline CDR1 reads MNHNY; CDR2 reads SVGAGI (reference sequence). The CDR3: CASSSPGLGTEAFF. As DNA, the CDR3 is TGTGCCAGCAGTTCGCCAGGACTGGGGACTGAAGCTTTCTTT.

This rearrangement joins TRBV11-1 to TRBJ2-1; no firm D call. CDR3 size: 15 residues. Trimming left V 1 base short and J 16 bases short, with 23 bases between. Germline V gene lookup returns CDR1 SGHAT and CDR2 FQDESV (reference sequence). CDR3: CASSLGVTESDEQFF. Written as DNA, the CDR3 is TGTGCCAGCAGCTTAGGCGTAACAGAGTCGGATGAACAATTCTTC. The entire variable domain, with the rest obtained from reference TRBV11-1 and TRBJ2-1, is as follows: EAEVAQSPRYKITEKSQAVAFWCDPISGHATLYWYRQILGQGPELLVQFQDESVVDDSQLPKDRFSAERLKGVDSTLKIQPAELGDSAMYLCASSLGVTESDEQFFGPGTRLTVL.

This clonotype was observed once. A read error may account for a junction end that differs from germline. This chain joins TRBV7-9 and TRBJ1-5, with TRBD1 matching 7 bases. Per the germline V gene, CDR1 is SEHNR and CDR2 is FQNEAQ (reference sequence). This CDR3 is 16 amino acids long. The CDR3 is CTSSLGARGSNQPQHF. Written as DNA, the CDR3 is TGTACCAGCAGCTTAGGTGCCAGGGGGAGCAATCAGCCCCAGCATTTT.

This clonotype appeared many times. The V gene is TRBV4-2, the J gene TRBJ2-1; 10 bases are shared with TRBD2. There are 16 residues in the CDR3. V was clipped by 0 bases and J by 4 bases; unmatched bases: 3. Germline-derived CDR1 and CDR2 are LGHNA and YNFKEQ. CDR3 coding DNA: TGTGCCAGCAGCCAAGATTTAGCGGGAGGTTACAATGAGCAGTTCTTC. It yields the protein CASSQDLAGGYNEQFF.

This clonotype rates as medium-sized. This chain uses TRBV12-3 or TRBV12-4 with TRBJ2-5; perhaps TRBD1 as D (6 bases). The CDR3 has 15 amino acids. Deletions cut 5 bases from V and 3 bases from J, with 16 bases between. CDR3 sequence reads: CASSHRDTEEETQYF. The CDR3 nucleotides are TGTGCCAGCAGTCATCGGGACACCGAGGAAGAGACCCAGTACTTC.

This clonotype was observed a few times. This CDR3 is missing its conserved last phenylalanine or tryptophan, likely due to a read error. This chain links TRBV11-1 with TRBJ1-1; 11 bases line up with TRBD1. CDR1 is SGHAT and CDR2 is FQDESV in the germline V gene (reference sequence). The CDR3 spans 13 residues. Unmatched junction bases numbered 7, after V lost 5 bases and J lost 11 bases. The CDR3 spells CASSPGTGGEAFI. In DNA, the CDR3 is TGTGCCAGCAGCCCCGGGACAGGGGGTGAGGCTTTCATT.

This clonotype has only a few counts. Relative to the germline gene, one junction end is altered; a read error may explain this. The chain joins TRBV24-1 to TRBJ2-3, with TRBD1 identical over 8 bases. This CDR3 region has 14 residues. The germline V gene has CDR1 KGHDR and CDR2 SFDVKD. The CDR3 DNA sequence: TGTGTCACCAGGCCCCGACAGGGGACAGATACGCAGTATTTT. Translated: CVTRPRQGTDTQYF.

The chain carries TRBV29-1 and TRBJ2-7; the D gene could be TRBD1 or TRBD2 (6 bases each). Germline lookup yields CDR1 SQVTM and CDR2 ANQGSEA. The CDR3 length is 11 residues. Trimming cost V 8 bases and J 3 bases, with 11 bases left between them. The CDR3 region has the DNA TGCAGCTTCGGGGGCGGCTACGAGCAGTACTTC. Its translation: CSFGGGYEQYF.

This clonotype was counted between two and nine times. V gene TRBV20-1 combines with J gene TRBJ2-7; 10 nucleotides align to TRBD2. CDR1 is DFQATT, CDR2 SNEGSKA, per germline (reference sequence). The V gene end was trimmed by 0 bases and the J gene end by 9 bases; junction bases not matched to a gene: 11. The CDR3 is 15 residues long. The CDR3 reads CSARDRASGSSRQYF. The CDR3 DNA sequence: TGCAGTGCTAGAGATCGGGCTAGCGGGAGCTCACGGCAGTACTTC.

Notes on this clonotype: A much more abundant neighbour one base away suggests this may be a read error. The chain uses TRBV7-9 and TRBJ2-7; 7 bases align to TRBD1. Germline CDR1 reads SEHNR; CDR2 reads FQNEAQ (reference sequence). The CDR3 extends over 14 amino acids. CDR3 sequence (DNA): TGTGACAGCAGCTTAGTTGGACAGGCCTACGAGCAGTACTTC. Residues: CDSSLVGQAYEQYF.

The chain has TRBV20-1 and TRBJ1-5, with D uncertain. Trimming removed 1 base from V and 6 bases from J, with 19 bases in between. The CDR3 is made up of 16 amino acids. Germline CDR1 reads DFQATT; CDR2 reads SNEGSKA (reference sequence). Here the CDR3 DNA reads TGCAGTGCTAGAGCCTCAATTCGGGGAGAAGGTCAGCCCCAGCATTTT. As protein: CSARASIRGEGQPQHF.

The chain joins TRBV28 to TRBJ2-1; D is perhaps TRBD1 (5 bases). V lost 9 bases to trimming and J lost 7 bases, with 19 bases between them. Germline values: CDR1 MDHEN, CDR2 SYDVKM. There are 14 residues in the CDR3. CDR3 region: CARTDMGHRNEQFF. In DNA form, the CDR3 reads TGTGCCAGAACGGACATGGGGCACAGGAATGAGCAGTTCTTC.

Comments on this clonotype: This may arise from a read error, as a much more abundant clone is one base away. The DNA of the CDR3 is TGCAGTGCTCGGAGGACTGAAGCTTTCTTT. The encoded protein is CSARRTEAFF. The chain employs TRBV20-1 and TRBJ1-1; D is unclear. The V end lost 5 bases, the J end lost 5 bases, and 6 bases lay between the germline ends. In germline, CDR1 is DFQATT, CDR2 SNEGSKA (reference sequence). CDR3 length: 10 residues.